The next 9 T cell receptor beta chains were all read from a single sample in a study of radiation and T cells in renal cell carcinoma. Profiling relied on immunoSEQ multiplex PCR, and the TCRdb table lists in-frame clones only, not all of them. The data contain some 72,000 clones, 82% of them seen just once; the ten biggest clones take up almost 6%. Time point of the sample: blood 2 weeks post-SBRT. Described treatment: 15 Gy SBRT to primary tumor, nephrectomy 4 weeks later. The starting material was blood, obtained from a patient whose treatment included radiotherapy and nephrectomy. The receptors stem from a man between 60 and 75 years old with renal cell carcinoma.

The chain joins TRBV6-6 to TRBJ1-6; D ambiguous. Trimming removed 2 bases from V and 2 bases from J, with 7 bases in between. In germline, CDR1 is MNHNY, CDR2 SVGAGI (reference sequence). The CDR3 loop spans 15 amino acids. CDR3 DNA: TGTGCCAGCAGTTACGCAGTGGCCTATAATTCACCCCTCCACTTT. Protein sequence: CASSYAVAYNSPLHF.

The CDR3 DNA follows: TGTGCCAGCGGAATAGCGGGAGCAGGCCTCGGTACGCAGTATTTT. Encoded protein: CASGIAGAGLGTQYF. This rearrangement joins TRBV28 to TRBJ2-3; 9 nucleotides line up with TRBD2. Germline assignment: CDR1 MDHEN and CDR2 SYDVKM. V lost 8 bases to trimming and J lost 8 bases; unmatched junction nucleotides: 14. The CDR3 is made up of 15 amino acids.

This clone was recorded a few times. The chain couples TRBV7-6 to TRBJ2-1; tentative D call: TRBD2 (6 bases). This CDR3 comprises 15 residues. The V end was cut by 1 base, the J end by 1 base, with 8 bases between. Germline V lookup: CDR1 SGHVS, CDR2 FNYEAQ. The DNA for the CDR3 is TGTGCCAGCAGCTTAGATGCGGGGTCCTACAATGAGCAGTTCTTC. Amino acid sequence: CASSLDAGSYNEQFF.

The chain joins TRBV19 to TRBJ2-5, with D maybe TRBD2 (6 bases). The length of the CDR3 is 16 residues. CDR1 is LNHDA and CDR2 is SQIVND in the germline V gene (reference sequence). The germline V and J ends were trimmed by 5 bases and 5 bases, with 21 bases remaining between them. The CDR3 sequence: CASSPWARGPPETQYF. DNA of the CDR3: TGTGCCAGTAGTCCCTGGGCGCGGGGACCTCCGGAGACCCAGTACTTC.

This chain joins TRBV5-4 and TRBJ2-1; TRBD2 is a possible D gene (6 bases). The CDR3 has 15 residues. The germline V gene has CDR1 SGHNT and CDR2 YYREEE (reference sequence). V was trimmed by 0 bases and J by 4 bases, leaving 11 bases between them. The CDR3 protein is CASSLGGASYNEQFF. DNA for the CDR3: TGTGCCAGCAGCTTGGGCGGGGCCTCTTACAATGAGCAGTTCTTC.

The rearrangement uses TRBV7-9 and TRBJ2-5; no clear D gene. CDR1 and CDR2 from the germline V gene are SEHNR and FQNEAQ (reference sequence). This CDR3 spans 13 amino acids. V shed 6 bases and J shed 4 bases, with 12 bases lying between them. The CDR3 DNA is TGTGCCAGCAGTTTTGACCGCGTAGAGACCCAGTACTTC. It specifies CASSFDRVETQYF.

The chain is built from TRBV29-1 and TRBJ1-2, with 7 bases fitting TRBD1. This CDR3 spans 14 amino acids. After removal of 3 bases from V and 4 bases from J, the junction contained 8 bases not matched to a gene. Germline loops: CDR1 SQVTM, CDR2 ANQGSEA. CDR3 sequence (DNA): TGCAGCGTTGATGTAGGGGGCGCCGGCTATGGCTACACCTTC. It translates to CSVDVGGAGYGYTF.

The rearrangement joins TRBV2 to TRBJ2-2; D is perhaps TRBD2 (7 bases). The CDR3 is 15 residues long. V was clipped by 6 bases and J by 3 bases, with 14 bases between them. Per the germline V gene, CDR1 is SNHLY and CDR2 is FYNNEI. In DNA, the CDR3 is TGTGCCAGCAGGGGACAACGGGGGGACACCGGGGAGCTGTTTTTT. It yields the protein CASRGQRGDTGELFF. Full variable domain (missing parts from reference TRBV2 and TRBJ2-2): EPEVTQTPSHQVTQMGQEVILRCVPISNHLYFYWYRQILGQKVEFLVSFYNNEISEKSEIFDDQFSVERPDGSNFTLKIRSTKLEDSAMYFCASRGQRGDTGELFFGEGSRLTVL.

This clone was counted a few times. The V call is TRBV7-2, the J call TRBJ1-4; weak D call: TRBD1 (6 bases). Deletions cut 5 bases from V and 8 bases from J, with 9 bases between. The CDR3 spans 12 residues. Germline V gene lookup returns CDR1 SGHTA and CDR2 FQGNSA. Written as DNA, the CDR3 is TGTGCCAGCAGCCTCGACAGGGAAAAACTGTTTTTT. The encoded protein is CASSLDREKLFF.